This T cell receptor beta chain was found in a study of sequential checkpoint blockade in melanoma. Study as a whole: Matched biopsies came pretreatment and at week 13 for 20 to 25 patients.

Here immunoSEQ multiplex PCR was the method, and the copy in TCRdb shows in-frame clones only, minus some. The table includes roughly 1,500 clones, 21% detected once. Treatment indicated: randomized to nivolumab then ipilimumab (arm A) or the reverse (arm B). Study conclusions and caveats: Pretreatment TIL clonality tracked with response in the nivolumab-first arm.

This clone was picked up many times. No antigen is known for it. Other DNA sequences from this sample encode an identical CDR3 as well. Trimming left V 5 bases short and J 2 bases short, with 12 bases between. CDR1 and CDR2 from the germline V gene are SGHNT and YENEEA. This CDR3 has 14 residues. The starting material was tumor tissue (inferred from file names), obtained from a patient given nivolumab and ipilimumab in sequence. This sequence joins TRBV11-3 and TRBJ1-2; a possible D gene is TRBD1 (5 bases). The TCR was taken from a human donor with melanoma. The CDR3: CASSQGQGNYGYTF. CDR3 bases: TGTGCCAGCAGCCAAGGGCAGGGCAACTATGGCTACACCTTC.